One sample yielded the 15 T cell receptor beta chains listed below, sequenced in a study of CD8+ T cells in alopecia areata. RNA extraction was followed by reverse transcription into cDNA, which acted as the sequencing template. Some clones are missing from TCRdb's copy, which holds only in-frame ones; the method was immunoSEQ multiplex PCR. This repertoire shows a few thousand clones, 68% found once; its top ten account for about 19%. Sequences were obtained from skin. All receptors derive from a human donor in good health.

This clone was detected only once. The chain recombines TRBV7-2 with TRBJ2-4; the D gene is possibly TRBD2 (7 bases). Trimming left V 5 bases short and J 8 bases short, with 13 bases between. Germline V gene data show CDR1 as SGHTA and CDR2 as FQGNSA. The CDR3 is 13 residues long. CDR3 in amino acids: CASSPGGLDIQYF. Written as DNA, the CDR3 is TGTGCCAGCAGCCCCGGGGGGCTGGACATTCAGTACTTC.

The CDR3 sequence is CASSERQLIDNEQFF. The CDR3 DNA sequence: TGTGCCAGCAGTGAGAGACAGCTCATCGACAATGAGCAGTTCTTC. The chain joins TRBV2 to TRBJ2-1; tentative D call: TRBD1 (5 bases). V lost 3 bases and J 5 bases, leaving 14 bases between the germline ends. Per germline, CDR1 SNHLY and CDR2 FYNNEI. The CDR3 spans 15 residues. The whole variable domain, filled in from reference TRBV2 and TRBJ2-1, reads EPEVTQTPSHQVTQMGQEVILRCVPISNHLYFYWYRQILGQKVEFLVSFYNNEISEKSEIFDDQFSVERPDGSNFTLKIRSTKLEDSAMYFCASSERQLIDNEQFFGPGTRLTVL.

The chain has TRBV29-1 and TRBJ1-1; D not certain. Germline V gene lookup returns CDR1 SQVTM and CDR2 ANQGSEA. Trimming stripped 4 bases from V and 1 base from J, with 13 bases between. This CDR3 has 14 residues. The CDR3 DNA reads as TGCAGCGTTGTCTGGCGACATCAGAACACTGAAGCTTTCTTT. The encoded protein is CSVVWRHQNTEAFF. The full variable domain, its missing parts supplied by reference TRBV29-1 and TRBJ1-1, is SAVISQKPSRDICQRGTSLTIQCQVDSQVTMMFWYRQQPGQSLTLIATANQGSEATYESGFVIDKFPISRPNLTFSTLTVSNMSPEDSSIYLCSVVWRHQNTEAFFGQGTRLTVV.

The rearrangement joins TRBV6-4 to TRBJ2-1, with TRBD2 identical over 13 bases. Germline CDR1 and CDR2: MRHNA and SNTAGT. The length of the CDR3 is 14 residues. V was pared by 4 bases and J by 6 bases, with 0 bases of the junction left unmatched. The CDR3 bases are TGTGCCAGCAGTGGGACTAGCGGGAGCAATGAGCAGTTCTTC. Its protein product is CASSGTSGSNEQFF.

V gene TRBV5-1 combines with J gene TRBJ2-3, with D perhaps assigned TRBD1 or TRBD2 (5 bases each). CDR1 and CDR2 (germline): SGHRS, YFSETQ. V was shortened by 7 bases and J by 3 bases, with 18 bases between the two germline ends. CDR3 length equals 15 residues. CDR3: CASGDPGPGTDTQYF. CDR3 sequence (DNA): TGCGCCAGCGGGGATCCGGGGCCCGGTACAGATACGCAGTATTTT.

J is TRBJ2-1 and V is TRBV7-6; 7 nucleotides align to TRBD2. Germline V gives CDR1 SGHVS, CDR2 FNYEAQ. V was pared by 5 bases and J by 10 bases, with 11 bases of the junction left unmatched. The CDR3 has 14 amino acids. Written as DNA, the CDR3 is TGTGCCAGCAGCGGGGGAGGGGCGGTTGGAGAGCAGTTCTTC. Translation: CASSGGGAVGEQFF.

The chain employs TRBV6-6 and TRBJ2-5; TRBD2 matches 11 bases. Germline trimming cut 7 bases from V and 3 bases from J; bases unmatched to any gene: 10. Germline V CDR1 and CDR2: MNHNY, SVGAGI (reference sequence). The CDR3 is 16 amino acids. CDR3 bases: TGTGCCAGCAAATACATAGCGGGAGGGGTAAAAGAGACCCAGTACTTC. It encodes CASKYIAGGVKETQYF.

The chain couples TRBV11-2 to TRBJ2-3, with TRBD2 matching over 7 bases. J gave up 0 bases and V 5 bases, and 14 bases lay outside the gene matches. The germline gives CDR1 SGHAT, CDR2 FQNNGV. There are 18 residues in the CDR3. CDR3 nucleotide sequence: TGTGCCAGCAGCCGCGGGAGAAGCGGTGTTACTAGCACAGATACGCAGTATTTT. As protein: CASSRGRSGVTSTDTQYF. The full variable domain, completed using reference TRBV11-2 and TRBJ2-3, is EAGVAQSPRYKIIEKRQSVAFWCNPISGHATLYWYQQILGQGPKLLIQFQNNGVVDDSQLPKDRFSAERLKGVDSTLKIQPAKLEDSAVYLCASSRGRSGVTSTDTQYFGPGTRLTVL.

The chain carries TRBV19 and TRBJ1-5; a weak D match, TRBD1 (6 bases). The CDR3 is 14 amino acids. Germline V gene sequence: CDR1 LNHDA, CDR2 SQIVND (reference sequence). Trimming shortened V by 5 bases and J by 5 bases, and 13 bases separated the two germline ends. Written as DNA, the CDR3 is TGTGCCAGTAGTGACAGGTCGCGGGATCAGCCCCAGCATTTT. This translates into CASSDRSRDQPQHF.

The chain couples TRBV28 to TRBJ2-5, with 13 bases that match TRBD2. Looked up from germline, CDR1 is MDHEN and CDR2 is SYDVKM. The CDR3 runs 18 residues. Losses at the gene ends were 6 bases for V and 7 bases for J; bases not matched to a gene: 17. CDR3 sequence reads: CASSRRTSGSWGSRTQYF. The DNA for the CDR3 is TGTGCCAGCAGCCGGAGGACTAGCGGGAGTTGGGGGTCGAGGACCCAGTACTTC.

The V gene is TRBV5-5, the J gene TRBJ2-5, with unresolved D. The ends were cut back, 2 bases at V and 1 base at J, with 18 bases in the middle. Germline V CDR1 and CDR2: SGHKS, YYEKEE (reference sequence). The CDR3 length is 17 residues. The CDR3 here is CASSLFLSRAAQETQYF. The CDR3 region has the DNA TGTGCCAGCAGCTTATTCCTTAGTCGGGCCGCCCAAGAGACCCAGTACTTC.

As DNA, the CDR3 is TGTGCCAGCAGCGCTTTCGTTTCGGCTGGGGAGACCCAGTACTTC. It encodes CASSAFVSAGETQYF. The chain has TRBV2 and TRBJ2-5, with D uncertain. Trimming pared 6 bases from V and 5 bases from J, leaving 19 bases between. CDR1 and CDR2 (germline): SNHLY, FYNNEI. This CDR3 contains 15 residues.

This clone was counted between two and nine times. The chain uses TRBV7-2 and TRBJ2-1; tentatively, D is TRBD1 or TRBD2 (5 bases each). Germline values: CDR1 SGHTA, CDR2 FQGNSA. V lost 5 bases, J lost 7 bases, and 15 bases lay in between. The CDR3 runs to 14 residues. The CDR3: CASSPGLPGNEQFF. The CDR3 DNA follows: TGTGCCAGCAGCCCAGGACTCCCAGGGAATGAGCAGTTCTTC.

The chain links TRBV19 to TRBJ1-1; possible D gene TRBD1, 6 bases. Germline CDR1 reads LNHDA; CDR2 reads SQIVND (reference sequence). This CDR3 is built from 15 residues. V lost 4 bases and J 6 bases, leaving 18 bases between the germline ends. As DNA, the CDR3 is TGTGCCAGTAGTACCTATACAGGGACCCCATCTGAAGCTTTCTTT. It encodes CASSTYTGTPSEAFF.

The chain combines TRBV10-3 with TRBJ1-2; TRBD1 agrees at 8 bases. Trimming cost V 0 bases and J 8 bases; bases outside gene matches: 8. Per the germline V gene, CDR1 is ENHRY and CDR2 is SYGVKD. The CDR3 extends over 15 amino acids. This CDR3 reads CAISESIGRGQGYTF. The CDR3 bases are TGTGCCATCAGTGAGTCGATAGGCAGGGGGCAAGGCTACACCTTC.